The 20 T cell receptor beta chains below were found in one sample sequenced in a study of shared clonotypes between healthy human individuals. Profiled with immunoSEQ multiplex PCR; TCRdb holds only in-frame clones, not every one. The sample consists of approximately 2,300,000 clones, under 95% of them appearing once. Sequencing input: naive CD4+ T cells from PBMCs. Subset meaning: CD45RA+ positively selected. The receptors stem from a young man in good health. Some clones in this sample may be carry-over from other donors' samples.

The rearrangement joins TRBV4-3 to TRBJ2-3, with 14 positions matching TRBD2. The CDR3 sequence is 18 residues long. J was trimmed by 3 bases and V by 3 bases; bases with no gene match: 8. Germline V lookup: CDR1 LGHNA, CDR2 YSLEER. The CDR3 spells CASSQAPGLAGVTDTQYF. DNA for the CDR3: TGCGCCAGCAGCCAGGCTCCGGGACTAGCGGGAGTAACAGATACGCAGTATTTT.

This chain links TRBV5-1 with TRBJ2-1; D perhaps matches TRBD1 (6 bases). The CDR3 is made up of 13 amino acids. The V gene lost 6 bases and the J gene lost 8 bases, with 15 bases spanning the gap. In germline, CDR1 is SGHRS, CDR2 YFSETQ. CDR3 protein: CASTVGALDEQFF. CDR3 nucleotides: TGCGCCAGCACCGTGGGGGCCTTAGATGAGCAGTTCTTC.

V gene TRBV6-1 combines with J gene TRBJ2-7; maybe TRBD2 (5 bases). Germline values: CDR1 MNHNS, CDR2 SASEGT. The length of the CDR3 is 15 residues. The germline V and J ends were trimmed by 4 bases and 2 bases, with 15 bases remaining between them. CDR3 nucleotides: TGTGCCAGCAGTGTCTCTAGCAGCCTCACCTACGAGCAGTACTTC. This sequence encodes CASSVSSSLTYEQYF.

This clone was counted a single time. The genes are TRBV7-3 and TRBJ2-5; no firm D call. There are 13 residues in the CDR3. The V end lost 1 base, the J end lost 3 bases, and 6 bases lay between the germline ends. CDR1 is SGHTA, CDR2 FQGTGA, per germline. This CDR3 is CASSLNSEETQYF. CDR3 in DNA: TGTGCCAGCAGCTTAAACAGCGAAGAGACCCAGTACTTC.

This clone was observed once. V is TRBV2 and J is TRBJ2-1, with 7 bases fitting TRBD2. The trim removed 6 bases at V and 0 bases at J, leaving 5 bases unmatched. The germline V gene has CDR1 SNHLY and CDR2 FYNNEI. This CDR3 has 15 amino acids. CDR3 protein: CASSQAGPSYNEQFF. The CDR3 nucleotides read TGTGCCAGCAGCCAAGCGGGACCCTCCTACAATGAGCAGTTCTTC. Full variable domain (remainder filled in from reference TRBV2 and TRBJ2-1): EPEVTQTPSHQVTQMGQEVILRCVPISNHLYFYWYRQILGQKVEFLVSFYNNEISEKSEIFDDQFSVERPDGSNFTLKIRSTKLEDSAMYFCASSQAGPSYNEQFFGPGTRLTVL.

This clone appeared once. This chain uses TRBV13 with TRBJ2-7; D not resolved. V lost 2 bases to trimming and J lost 5 bases, with 13 bases between them. The length of the CDR3 is 14 residues. Germline CDR1 is PRHDT and CDR2 is FYEKMQ (reference sequence). The CDR3 coding sequence is TGTGCCAGCAGCTTACTCATCGCCGACCACGAGCAGTACTTC. It encodes CASSLLIADHEQYF. The whole variable domain, filled in from reference TRBV13 and TRBJ2-7, reads AAGVIQSPRHLIKEKRETATLKCYPIPRHDTVYWYQQGPGQDPQFLISFYEKMQSDKGSIPDRFSAQQFSDYHSELNMSSLELGDSALYFCASSLLIADHEQYFGPGTRLTVT.

V is TRBV7-6 and J is TRBJ2-7, with 7 nucleotides matching TRBD1. CDR3 length: 14 residues. Germline loops: CDR1 SGHVS, CDR2 FNYEAQ. V shed 5 bases and J 0 bases; nucleotides not matched to a gene: 4. CDR3 sequence: CASSQRDSSYEQYF. Here the CDR3 DNA reads TGTGCCAGCAGCCAACGGGACAGCTCCTACGAGCAGTACTTC.

CDR3 protein: CASSLGGGSYEQYF. The CDR3 nucleotides read TGTGCCAGCAGCTTAGGGGGTGGATCCTACGAGCAGTACTTC. The chain employs TRBV7-3 and TRBJ2-7; perhaps D is TRBD1 or TRBD2 (5 bases each). Per germline, CDR1 SGHTA and CDR2 FQGTGA. V was pared by 2 bases and J by 1 base, with 9 bases between. There are 14 residues in the CDR3. Combining the CDR3 with reference TRBV7-3 and TRBJ2-7 gives the whole variable domain GAGVSQTPSNKVTEKGKYVELRCDPISGHTALYWYRQSLGQGPEFLIYFQGTGAADDSGLPNDRFFAVRPEGSVSTLKIQRTERGDSAVYLCASSLGGGSYEQYFGPGTRLTVT.

V usage is TRBV10-3 and J usage is TRBJ1-2; maybe TRBD1 (5 bases). This CDR3 has 16 amino acids. Trimming removed 6 bases at V and 0 bases at J, with 17 bases between. CDR1 is ENHRY and CDR2 is SYGVKD in the germline V gene. CDR3 nucleotide sequence: TGTGCCATCAGGGAGACCCCACAGGACGCTAACTATGGCTACACCTTC. This codes for CAIRETPQDANYGYTF.

This chain connects TRBV19 to TRBJ2-3, with TRBD2 as a possible D gene (7 bases). The CDR3 runs to 16 residues. V dropped 5 bases and J dropped 6 bases, with 21 bases sitting between them. In germline, CDR1 is LNHDA, CDR2 SQIVND (reference sequence). The CDR3: CASSGGWAGAVDTQYF. CDR3 DNA sequence: TGTGCCAGTAGTGGGGGCTGGGCGGGAGCGGTGGATACGCAGTATTTT.

CDR3 sequence: CASSSLPTATNEKLFF. Written as DNA, the CDR3 is TGCGCCAGCAGCTCCCTCCCGACTGCAACTAATGAAAAACTGTTTTTT. This rearrangement joins TRBV5-1 to TRBJ1-4; unclear D gene. Trimming left V 3 bases short and J 0 bases short, with 12 bases between. Germline-derived CDR1 and CDR2 are SGHRS and YFSETQ. This CDR3 spans 16 amino acids.

The chain has TRBV11-3 and TRBJ2-2; the match to TRBD1 covers 8 bases. V was pared by 7 bases and J by 0 bases, with 4 bases of the junction left unmatched. The CDR3 is 15 amino acids. Germline CDR1 and CDR2: SGHNT and YENEEA. The CDR3 nucleotides read TGTGCCAGCACCTCGGACAGGGCGAACACCGGGGAGCTGTTTTTT. This sequence encodes CASTSDRANTGELFF.

The chain recombines TRBV7-2 with TRBJ2-3; D not certain. There are 15 residues in the CDR3. Between the trimmed V and J ends, which lost 1 base and 0 bases, there was a span of 8 bases. The germline V gene encodes CDR1 SGHTA and CDR2 FQGNSA. The CDR3 here is CASSLGFDSTDTQYF. The CDR3 nucleotides read TGTGCCAGCAGCTTAGGTTTCGATAGCACAGATACGCAGTATTTT.

The chain couples TRBV10-3 to TRBJ2-2; D is ambiguous. The ends were cut back, 8 bases at V and 3 bases at J, with 7 bases in the middle. The CDR3 runs to 12 residues. Germline CDR1 reads ENHRY; CDR2 reads SYGVKD. CDR3 in amino acids: CAIHGDTGELFF. In DNA form, the CDR3 reads TGTGCCATCCATGGGGACACCGGGGAGCTGTTTTTT.

The chain carries TRBV5-1 and TRBJ2-3, with D hard to call. CDR1 is SGHRS, CDR2 YFSETQ, per germline. This CDR3 comprises 15 residues. V lost 4 bases, J lost 0 bases, and 12 bases lay in between. The CDR3 nucleotides are TGCGCCAGCAGCCCGGTTCAATCAAGCACAGATACGCAGTATTTT. The encoded protein is CASSPVQSSTDTQYF.

The rearrangement uses TRBV15 and TRBJ2-7; 9 bases are a match to TRBD1. The trim removed 4 bases at V and 2 bases at J, leaving 9 bases unmatched. The germline V gene has CDR1 LNHNV and CDR2 YYDKDF (reference sequence). The CDR3 is 16 residues long. CDR3 loop: CATSKYRDREPYEQYF. DNA of the CDR3: TGTGCCACCAGCAAGTATCGGGACAGGGAGCCCTACGAGCAGTACTTC.

V and J are TRBV23-1 and TRBJ2-6; D is unresolved. TRBV23-1 is given ORF status, its function remaining uncertain. Trimming removed 0 bases at V and 0 bases at J, with 9 bases between. The CDR3 totals 17 residues. CDR3 in DNA: TGCGCCAGCAGTCAATCAAGTCCCGACTCTGGGGCCAACGTCCTGACTTTC. This gives the protein CASSQSSPDSGANVLTF.

V gene TRBV5-8 combines with J gene TRBJ1-1, with 8 nucleotides matching TRBD1. Per germline, CDR1 SGHTS and CDR2 YDEGEE. There are 12 residues in the CDR3. The V gene end was trimmed by 3 bases and the J gene end by 10 bases; junction bases not matched to a gene: 5. In DNA, the CDR3 is TGTGCCAGCAGCTATTTACAGGGGGGAGCTTTCTTT. Residues: CASSYLQGGAFF. The full variable domain, its missing parts supplied by reference TRBV5-8 and TRBJ1-1, is EAGVTQSPTHLIKTRGQQATLRCSPISGHTSVYWYQQALGLGLQFLLWYDEGEERNRGNFPPRFSGRQFPNYSSELNVNALELEDSALYLCASSYLQGGAFFGQGTRLTVV.

J is TRBJ2-1 and V is TRBV28; TRBD2 matches 11 bases. The CDR3 spans 15 residues. Trimming removed 6 bases from V and 9 bases from J; junction bases left unmatched: 10. Looked up from germline, CDR1 is MDHEN and CDR2 is SYDVKM. As DNA, the CDR3 is TGTGCCAGCAGCAATTTAGCGGGAGGGGAAGGTGAGCAGTTCTTC. Translating gives CASSNLAGGEGEQFF.

This clone occurred once. Different DNA sequences within this sample yield the same CDR3. The chain combines TRBV19 with TRBJ2-3; 12 bases are shared with TRBD2. Per germline, CDR1 LNHDA and CDR2 SQIVND (reference sequence). Unmatched junction bases numbered 3, after V lost 3 bases and J lost 5 bases. The CDR3 runs to 15 residues. The CDR3 sequence is CASSILAGGGDTQYF. In DNA, the CDR3 is TGTGCCAGTAGTATTCTAGCGGGAGGGGGAGATACGCAGTATTTT.